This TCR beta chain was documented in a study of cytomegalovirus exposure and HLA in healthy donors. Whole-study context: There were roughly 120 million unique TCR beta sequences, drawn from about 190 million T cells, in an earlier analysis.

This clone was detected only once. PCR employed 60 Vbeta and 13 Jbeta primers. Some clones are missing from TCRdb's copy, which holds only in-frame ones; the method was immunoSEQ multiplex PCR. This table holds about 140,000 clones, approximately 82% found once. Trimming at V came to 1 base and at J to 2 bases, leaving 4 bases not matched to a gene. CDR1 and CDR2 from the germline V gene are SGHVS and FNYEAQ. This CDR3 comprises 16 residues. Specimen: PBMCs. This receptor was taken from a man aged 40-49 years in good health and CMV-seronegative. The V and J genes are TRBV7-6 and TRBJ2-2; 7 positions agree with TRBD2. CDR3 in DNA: TGTGCCAGCAGCTTAGTAGCGGGTACAAACACCGGGGAGCTGTTTTTT. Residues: CASSLVAGTNTGELFF.